The TCR beta chain under discussion was sequenced for a study of spatial heterogeneity in lung cancer. Time point indicated: sample taken at primary tumor resection. Unsorted samples of tumor, nontumor lung or frozen PBMC had their whole RNA sequenced. Findings of the study overall: Estimation of coverage gave values of 6.5% to 7.5% for alpha and 13% for beta chains in tumor T cells. Counts that tracked tumor mutation counts were those of expanded intratumoral alpha and beta TCRs.

TCRdb itself ran the 5' RACE reads through MiXCR, one entry per CDR3 protein. The sample consists of 4,000 to 5,500 distinct CDR3 sequences, 12% of them appearing once. The CDR3 covers 17 residues. After removal of 4 bases from V and 4 bases from J, the junction contained 13 bases not matched to a gene. CDR1 and CDR2 (germline): SGHDN, FVKESK. By its share, this clonotype is medium-sized (0.01 to 0.1%). Its antigen remains unknown. This beta chain appears as a stray read in a library generated for alpha chains; its size is not informative. This specimen consisted of lung tumor tissue, obtained at surgery. The source of this sequence is a male donor with early-stage non-small cell lung cancer. The chain joins TRBV14 to TRBJ2-3, with 8 positions matching TRBD1. The CDR3 bases are TGTGCCAGCAGCCGGGACAGGAGAACGGTAGTGGCAGATACGCAGTATTTT. Its translation: CASSRDRRTVVADTQYF.